Below, 21 T cell receptor beta chains from the same sample are listed, as sequenced in a study of graft-versus-host responses after intestinal transplantation. These receptors are not linked to any known antigen. Produced via immunoSEQ multiplex PCR; TCRdb's table is partial and in-frame only. This sample has tens of thousands of clones, with approximately 84% found just once. The sample was unstimulated CD4+ T cells sorted from spleen or lymph node cells, taken before transplant. These receptors were collected from a human donor who was the organ donor for an intestinal transplant.

The chain combines TRBV7-9 with TRBJ1-2, with TRBD1 as a possible D gene (6 bases). V was trimmed by 5 bases and J by 4 bases, leaving 11 bases between them. Germline CDR1 reads SEHNR; CDR2 reads FQNEAQ (reference sequence). The CDR3 totals 13 residues. Here the CDR3 reads CASSPQGPYGYTF. DNA for the CDR3: TGTGCCAGCAGCCCACAGGGTCCCTATGGCTACACCTTC.

This chain uses TRBV11-2 with TRBJ1-5, with D uncertain. Looked up from germline, CDR1 is SGHAT and CDR2 is FQNNGV. Trimming pared 1 base from V and 0 bases from J, leaving 13 bases between. CDR3 length: 17 amino acids. The CDR3 sequence: CASSLVSGQYSNQPQHF. As DNA, the CDR3 is TGTGCCAGCAGCTTAGTCTCAGGCCAGTATAGCAATCAGCCCCAGCATTTT.

The rearrangement links TRBV7-6 to TRBJ2-3; D may be TRBD1 (6 bases). Germline CDR1 SGHVS, CDR2 FNYEAQ. CDR3 length equals 17 residues. Deletions cut 1 base from V and 5 bases from J, with 19 bases between. In DNA, the CDR3 is TGTGCCAGCAGCTTAGGTGCACAGGGCTTTCATGTAGATACGCAGTATTTT. This gives the protein CASSLGAQGFHVDTQYF.

Only one count was recorded for this clone. The chain has TRBV7-9 and TRBJ1-2; perhaps TRBD1 as D (5 bases). V lost 2 bases to trimming and J lost 3 bases, with 13 bases between them. The CDR3 spans 15 residues. CDR1 SEHNR and CDR2 FQNEAQ come from the germline V gene (reference sequence). The CDR3 coding sequence is TGTGCCAGCAGCTTAAAAGGGATGGGGCACTATGGCTACACCTTC. Translated: CASSLKGMGHYGYTF.

This chain connects TRBV28 to TRBJ1-6; D unresolved. Germline CDR1 MDHEN, CDR2 SYDVKM. CDR3 length equals 12 residues. Trimming cost V 7 bases and J 3 bases, with 4 bases left between them. CDR3 residues: CASINYNSPLHF. CDR3 in DNA: TGTGCCAGCATAAACTATAATTCACCCCTCCACTTT. The variable domain in full, with the rest retrieved from reference TRBV28 and TRBJ1-6, is DVKVTQSSRYLVKRTGEKVFLECVQDMDHENMFWYRQDPGLGLRLIYFSYDVKMKEKGDIPEGYSVSREKKERFSLILESASTNQTSMYLCASINYNSPLHFGNGTRLTVT.

The chain recombines TRBV5-1 with TRBJ2-1; 9 nucleotides line up with TRBD2. The CDR3 covers 15 residues. Trimming took 0 bases from V and 4 from J; bases not matched to a gene: 2. Germline V gene lookup returns CDR1 SGHRS and CDR2 YFSETQ. CDR3 coding DNA: TGCGCCAGCAGCTTGGGGCGGGGGGGATACAATGAGCAGTTCTTC. It is translated as CASSLGRGGYNEQFF. Combining the CDR3 with reference TRBV5-1 and TRBJ2-1 gives the whole variable domain KAGVTQTPRYLIKTRGQQVTLSCSPISGHRSVSWYQQTPGQGLQFLFEYFSETQRNKGNFPGRFSGRQFSNSRSEMNVSTLELGDSALYLCASSLGRGGYNEQFFGPGTRLTVL.

This clone was observed a few times. The chain joins TRBV7-2 to TRBJ2-3; no definite D call. The CDR3 covers 19 residues. Germline V gene sequence: CDR1 SGHTA, CDR2 FQGNSA. The V and J ends lost 1 base and 0 bases respectively, with 20 bases between them. As DNA, the CDR3 is TGTGCCAGCAGCTTAGATTTTAGAGGCTTCAGATCTAGCACAGATACGCAGTATTTT. Residues: CASSLDFRGFRSSTDTQYF.

The chain joins TRBV5-1 to TRBJ2-2, with TRBD1 as a possible D gene (5 bases). The CDR3 is 13 residues long. With 6 bases removed from V and 4 bases from J, the gap between germline ends came to 10 bases. CDR1 is SGHRS and CDR2 is YFSETQ in the germline V gene. The DNA for the CDR3 is TGCGCCAGCACCCAGGGAAGCACCGGGGAGCTGTTTTTT. Its translation: CASTQGSTGELFF.

V usage is TRBV6-4 and J usage is TRBJ1-2, with 9 bases fitting TRBD1. V lost 6 bases and J lost 8; bases outside the gene matches: 7. CDR1 and CDR2 (germline): MRHNA, SNTAGT. The CDR3 totals 13 residues. CDR3 sequence: CASRKGQGDGYTF. The CDR3 DNA reads TGTGCCAGCAGAAAGGGACAGGGAGACGGCTACACCTTC.

The chain combines TRBV7-3 with TRBJ2-2, with D unclear. Germline V gives CDR1 SGHTA, CDR2 FQGTGA. Deletions cut 1 base from V and 3 bases from J, with 6 bases between. The CDR3 spans 14 residues. Here the CDR3 DNA reads TGTGCCAGCAGCTTAAGCCGGGACACCGGGGAGCTGTTTTTT. This sequence encodes CASSLSRDTGELFF.

This clone has just one count. The V and J genes are TRBV10-3 and TRBJ2-2; 8 positions match TRBD1. Germline CDR1 and CDR2: ENHRY and SYGVKD. CDR3 length: 14 amino acids. Trimming took 5 bases from V and 6 from J; bases not matched to a gene: 5. The CDR3 loop is CAISYTTGAGELFF. The CDR3 DNA reads as TGTGCCATCAGTTACACGACAGGGGCCGGGGAGCTGTTTTTT.

The V and J genes are TRBV10-3 and TRBJ2-5; 7 bases match TRBD2. Germline loops: CDR1 ENHRY, CDR2 SYGVKD. V lost 2 bases, J lost 4 bases, and 7 bases stayed unmatched. CDR3 size: 15 residues. The CDR3 DNA sequence: TGTGCCATCAGTGAGCGGGGGGTTCGAGGAGAGACCCAGTACTTC. It codes for CAISERGVRGETQYF.

The chain joins TRBV28 to TRBJ2-3, with a weak D call TRBD2 (5 bases). Between the trimmed V and J ends, which lost 4 bases and 1 base, there was a span of 9 bases. Germline V CDR1 and CDR2: MDHEN, SYDVKM. The CDR3 covers 14 residues. CDR3 amino acids: CASSSSGGTDTQYF. Written as DNA, the CDR3 is TGTGCCAGCAGTTCGTCCGGGGGCACAGATACGCAGTATTTT.

V gene TRBV12-5 combines with J gene TRBJ2-7; D gene uncertain. This CDR3 comprises 13 residues. Between the trimmed V and J ends, which lost 3 bases and 5 bases, there was a span of 11 bases. CDR1 and CDR2 from the germline V gene are LGHNT and FRNRAP. CDR3 bases: TGTGCTAGTGGTTTCCCCAACAGTCACGAGCAGTACGTC. Its translation: CASGFPNSHEQYV.

The sample holds a few counts of this clone. The J gene is TRBJ2-2, the V gene TRBV7-2, with a possible D match to TRBD1 (5 bases). Per germline, CDR1 SGHTA and CDR2 FQGNSA. The V end was cut by 4 bases, the J end by 5 bases, with 14 bases between. The length of the CDR3 is 15 residues. CDR3 protein: CASSSQGERTGELFF. CDR3 bases: TGTGCCAGCAGCTCCCAGGGTGAGAGGACCGGGGAGCTGTTTTTT.

The chain links TRBV27 to TRBJ2-1; D is possibly TRBD1 (5 bases). The CDR3 is made up of 15 amino acids. Germline CDR1 reads MNHEY; CDR2 reads SMNVEV (reference sequence). The V and J ends lost 5 bases and 5 bases respectively, with 16 bases between them. CDR3 sequence: CASSQRPRGNNEQFF. The CDR3 DNA reads TGTGCCAGCAGTCAGCGACCAAGGGGAAACAATGAGCAGTTCTTC.

This chain joins TRBV2 and TRBJ2-3; the D gene is possibly TRBD1 (5 bases). The V end lost 7 bases, the J end lost 9 bases, and 17 bases lay between the germline ends. The CDR3 loop spans 13 amino acids. CDR1 is SNHLY, CDR2 FYNNEI, per germline. CDR3 sequence reads: CASTKTQGTTQYF. CDR3 nucleotide sequence: TGTGCCAGCACCAAGACCCAGGGAACGACGCAGTATTTT.

The chain joins TRBV25-1 to TRBJ2-6, with D tentatively TRBD2 (6 bases). The germline V gene encodes CDR1 MGHDK and CDR2 SYGVNS. The V gene lost 4 bases and the J gene lost 0 bases, with 16 bases spanning the gap. CDR3 size: 18 residues. Here the CDR3 reads CASSGTAGISSGANVLTF. CDR3 coding DNA: TGTGCCAGCAGTGGGACGGCGGGAATTAGCTCTGGGGCCAACGTCCTGACTTTC.

This clone has a single count. CDR3 region: CASSFQVAGGRDTQYF. The CDR3 DNA sequence: TGTGCCAGCAGTTTCCAAGTAGCGGGGGGTCGAGATACGCAGTATTTT. V gene TRBV6-5 combines with J gene TRBJ2-3; 10 nucleotides match TRBD2. V shed 4 bases and J 5 bases; nucleotides not matched to a gene: 9. The CDR3 is 16 residues long. The germline gives CDR1 MNHEY, CDR2 SVGAGI.

V gene TRBV7-3 combines with J gene TRBJ1-3; 8 bases are shared with TRBD1. V shed 0 bases, J shed 2 bases, and the junction held 9 bases outside the gene matches. Germline lookup yields CDR1 SGHTA and CDR2 FQGTGA. The CDR3 has 18 amino acids. CDR3 nucleotide sequence: TGTGCCAGCAGCTTAACGGGTTGGACAGGGTCTGCTGGAAACACCATATATTTT. Protein sequence: CASSLTGWTGSAGNTIYF.

This chain joins TRBV11-2 and TRBJ2-2; D gene unclear. The CDR3 length is 12 residues. V lost 6 bases and J 10 bases, leaving 12 bases between the germline ends. Looked up from germline, CDR1 is SGHAT and CDR2 is FQNNGV. As DNA, the CDR3 is TGTGCCAGCAGTTGGGCGATGATGGAGCTGTTTTTT. Translated, it gives CASSWAMMELFF.